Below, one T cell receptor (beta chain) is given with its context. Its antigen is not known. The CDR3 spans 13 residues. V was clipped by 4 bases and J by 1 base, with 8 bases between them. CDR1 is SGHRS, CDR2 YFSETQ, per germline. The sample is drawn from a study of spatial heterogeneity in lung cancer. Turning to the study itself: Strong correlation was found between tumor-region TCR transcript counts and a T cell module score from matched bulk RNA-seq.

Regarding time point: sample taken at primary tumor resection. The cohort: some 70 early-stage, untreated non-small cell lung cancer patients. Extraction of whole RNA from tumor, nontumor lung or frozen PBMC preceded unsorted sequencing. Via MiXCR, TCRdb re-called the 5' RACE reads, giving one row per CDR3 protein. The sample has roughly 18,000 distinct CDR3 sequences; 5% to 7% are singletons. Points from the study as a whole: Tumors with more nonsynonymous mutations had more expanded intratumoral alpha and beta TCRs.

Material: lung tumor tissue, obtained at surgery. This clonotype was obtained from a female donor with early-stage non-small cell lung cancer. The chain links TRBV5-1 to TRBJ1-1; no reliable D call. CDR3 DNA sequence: TGCGCCAGCAGCCGAGACACGAACACTGAAGCTTTCTTT. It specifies CASSRDTNTEAFF.